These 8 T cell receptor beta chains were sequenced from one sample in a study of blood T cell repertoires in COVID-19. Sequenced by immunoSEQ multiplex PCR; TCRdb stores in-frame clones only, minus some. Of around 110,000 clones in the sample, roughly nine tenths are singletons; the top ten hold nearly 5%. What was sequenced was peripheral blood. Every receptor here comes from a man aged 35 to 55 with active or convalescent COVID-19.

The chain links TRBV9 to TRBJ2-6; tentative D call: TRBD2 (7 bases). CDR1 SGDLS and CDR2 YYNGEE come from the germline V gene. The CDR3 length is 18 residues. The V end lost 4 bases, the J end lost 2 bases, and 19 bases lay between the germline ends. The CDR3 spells CASSLPDPGGTGANVLTF. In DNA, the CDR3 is TGTGCCAGCAGCTTACCAGACCCGGGGGGCACTGGGGCCAACGTCCTGACTTTC.

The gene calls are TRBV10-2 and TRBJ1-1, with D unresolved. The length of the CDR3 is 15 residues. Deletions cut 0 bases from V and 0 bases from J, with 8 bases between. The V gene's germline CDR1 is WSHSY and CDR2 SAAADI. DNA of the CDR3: TGCGCCAGCAGTGAGTCAACAATCATGAACACTGAAGCTTTCTTT. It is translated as CASSESTIMNTEAFF.

This CDR3 is CASSLGTTGNTGELFF. Written as DNA, the CDR3 is TGTGCCAGCAGTTTGGGTACGACAGGAAACACCGGGGAGCTGTTTTTT. The rearrangement joins TRBV28 to TRBJ2-2; D is possibly TRBD1 (6 bases). V was trimmed by 3 bases and J by 2 bases, leaving 13 bases between them. CDR3 size: 16 residues. Germline V lookup: CDR1 MDHEN, CDR2 SYDVKM. Drawing the rest from reference TRBV28 and TRBJ2-2, the complete variable domain is DVKVTQSSRYLVKRTGEKVFLECVQDMDHENMFWYRQDPGLGLRLIYFSYDVKMKEKGDIPEGYSVSREKKERFSLILESASTNQTSMYLCASSLGTTGNTGELFFGEGSRLTVL.

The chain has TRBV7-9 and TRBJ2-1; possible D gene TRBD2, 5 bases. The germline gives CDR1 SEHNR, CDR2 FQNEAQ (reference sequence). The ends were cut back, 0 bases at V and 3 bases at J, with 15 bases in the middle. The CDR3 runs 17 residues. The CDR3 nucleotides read TGTGCCAGCAGCTTAGCGGAATCGGGAAAACACTACAATGAGCAGTTCTTC. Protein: CASSLAESGKHYNEQFF. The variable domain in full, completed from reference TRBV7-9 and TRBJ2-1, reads DTGVSQNPRHKITKRGQNVTFRCDPISEHNRLYWYRQTLGQGPEFLTYFQNEAQLEKSRLLSDRFSAERPKGSFSTLEIQRTEQGDSAMYLCASSLAESGKHYNEQFFGPGTRLTVL.

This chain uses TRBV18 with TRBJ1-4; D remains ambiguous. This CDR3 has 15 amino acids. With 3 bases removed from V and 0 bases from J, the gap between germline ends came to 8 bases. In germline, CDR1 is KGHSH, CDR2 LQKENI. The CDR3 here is CASSPESATNEKLFF. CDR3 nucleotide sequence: TGTGCCAGCTCACCTGAGTCGGCAACTAATGAAAAACTGTTTTTT.

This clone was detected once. The CDR3 spells CAWRSSYTQYF. CDR3 nucleotide sequence: TGTGCCTGGAGGAGCTCGTATACGCAGTATTTT. The chain links TRBV30 to TRBJ2-3; D ambiguous. Trimming pared 3 bases from V and 7 bases from J, leaving 8 bases between. The CDR3 totals 11 residues. The germline CDR1 and CDR2 sequences are GTSNPN and SVGIG (reference sequence). Full variable domain (outside the CDR3, taken from reference TRBV30 and TRBJ2-3): SQTIHQWPATLVQPVGSPLSLECTVEGTSNPNLYWYRQAAGRGLQLLFYSVGIGQISSEVPQNLSASRPQDRQFILSSKKLLLSDSGFYLCAWRSSYTQYFGPGTRLTVL.

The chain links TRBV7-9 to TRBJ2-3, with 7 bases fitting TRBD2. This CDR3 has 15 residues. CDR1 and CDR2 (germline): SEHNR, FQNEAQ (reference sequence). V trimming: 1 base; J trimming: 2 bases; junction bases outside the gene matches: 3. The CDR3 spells CASSLVWDYTDTQYF. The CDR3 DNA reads TGTGCCAGCAGCTTAGTTTGGGACTACACAGATACGCAGTATTTT.

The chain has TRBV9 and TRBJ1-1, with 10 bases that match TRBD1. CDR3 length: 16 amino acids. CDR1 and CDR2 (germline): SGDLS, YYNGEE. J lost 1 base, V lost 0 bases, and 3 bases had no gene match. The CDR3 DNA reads TGTGCCAGCAGCGTAGTGGGGACAGGGGCGAACACTGAAGCTTTCTTT. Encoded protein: CASSVVGTGANTEAFF.